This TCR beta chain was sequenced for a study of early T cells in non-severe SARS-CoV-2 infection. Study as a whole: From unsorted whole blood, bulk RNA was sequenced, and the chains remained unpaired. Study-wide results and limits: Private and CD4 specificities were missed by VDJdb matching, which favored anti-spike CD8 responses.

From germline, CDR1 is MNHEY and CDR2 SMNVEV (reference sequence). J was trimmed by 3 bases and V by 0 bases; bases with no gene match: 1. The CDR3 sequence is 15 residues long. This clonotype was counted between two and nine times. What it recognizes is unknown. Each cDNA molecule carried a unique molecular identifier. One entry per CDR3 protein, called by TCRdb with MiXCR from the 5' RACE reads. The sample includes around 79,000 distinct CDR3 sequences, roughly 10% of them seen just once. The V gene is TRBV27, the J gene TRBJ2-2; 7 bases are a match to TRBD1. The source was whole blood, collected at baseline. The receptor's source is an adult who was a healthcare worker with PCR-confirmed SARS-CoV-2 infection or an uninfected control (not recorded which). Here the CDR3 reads CASSLSGQHTGELFF. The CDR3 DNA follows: TGTGCCAGCAGTTTATCGGGACAGCACACCGGGGAGCTGTTTTTT.